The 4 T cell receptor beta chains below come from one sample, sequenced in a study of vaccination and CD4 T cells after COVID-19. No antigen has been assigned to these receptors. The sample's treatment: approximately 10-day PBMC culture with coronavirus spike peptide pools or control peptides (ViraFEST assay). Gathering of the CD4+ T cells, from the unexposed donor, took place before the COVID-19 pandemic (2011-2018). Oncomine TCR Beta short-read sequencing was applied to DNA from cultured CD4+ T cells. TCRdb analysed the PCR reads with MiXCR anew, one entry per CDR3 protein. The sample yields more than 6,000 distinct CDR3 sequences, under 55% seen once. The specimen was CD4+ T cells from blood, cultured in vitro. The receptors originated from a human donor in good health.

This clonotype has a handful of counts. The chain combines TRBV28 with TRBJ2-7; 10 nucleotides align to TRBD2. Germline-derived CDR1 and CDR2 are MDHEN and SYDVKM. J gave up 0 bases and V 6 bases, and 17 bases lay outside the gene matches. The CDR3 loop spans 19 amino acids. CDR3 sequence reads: CASSPRTSGRLYSSYEQYF. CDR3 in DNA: TGTGCCAGCAGCCCCAGGACTAGCGGAAGACTTTACAGCTCCTACGAGCAGTACTTC.

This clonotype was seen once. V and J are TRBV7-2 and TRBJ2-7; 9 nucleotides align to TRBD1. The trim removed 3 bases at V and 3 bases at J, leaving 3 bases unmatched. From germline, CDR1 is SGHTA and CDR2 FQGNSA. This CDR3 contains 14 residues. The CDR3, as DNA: TGTGCCAGCAGCTTGGACAGGGGAAACTACGAGCAGTACTTC. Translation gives CASSLDRGNYEQYF.

The CDR3: CASSSLGLAGVGEQFF. The CDR3 DNA is TGTGCCAGCAGCTCGCTGGGACTAGCGGGAGTGGGCGAGCAGTTCTTC. The gene calls are TRBV7-2 and TRBJ2-1, with 14 bases aligning to TRBD2. Germline V gene lookup returns CDR1 SGHTA and CDR2 FQGNSA. V was clipped by 4 bases and J by 10 bases; unmatched bases: 9. This CDR3 has 16 amino acids.

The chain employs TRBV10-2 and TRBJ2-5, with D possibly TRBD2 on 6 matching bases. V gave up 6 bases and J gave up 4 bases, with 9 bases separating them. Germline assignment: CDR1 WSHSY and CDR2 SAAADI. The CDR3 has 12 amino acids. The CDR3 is CASREGSETQYF. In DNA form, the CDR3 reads TGCGCCAGCAGGGAGGGTTCAGAGACCCAGTACTTC.